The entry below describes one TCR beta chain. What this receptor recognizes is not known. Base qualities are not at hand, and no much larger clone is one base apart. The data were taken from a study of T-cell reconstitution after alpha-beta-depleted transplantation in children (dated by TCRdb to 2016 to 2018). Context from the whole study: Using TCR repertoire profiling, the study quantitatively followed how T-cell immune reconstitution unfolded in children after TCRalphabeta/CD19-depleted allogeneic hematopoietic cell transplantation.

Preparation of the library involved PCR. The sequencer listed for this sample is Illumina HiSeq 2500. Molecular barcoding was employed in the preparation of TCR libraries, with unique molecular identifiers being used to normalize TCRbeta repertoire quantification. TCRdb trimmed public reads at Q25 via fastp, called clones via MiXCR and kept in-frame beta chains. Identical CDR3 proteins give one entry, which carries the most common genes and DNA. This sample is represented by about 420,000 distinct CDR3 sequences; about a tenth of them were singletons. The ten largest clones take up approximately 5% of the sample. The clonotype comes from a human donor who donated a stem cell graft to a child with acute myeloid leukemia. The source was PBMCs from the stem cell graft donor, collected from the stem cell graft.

The sequenced DNA is TGTGCCAGCAGTCCGGAGCCGAATTCACCCCTCCACTTT. This gives the protein CASSPEPNSPLHF. The chain is assembled from TRBV27 and TRBJ1-6; confidence is insufficient to name the D gene. The CDR3 numbers 13 residues from cysteine through phenylalanine. Solely the CDR3 DNA is kept, with 39 bases framed from the first base. The germline V gene (reference sequence) provides CDR1 MNHEY and CDR2 SMNVEV. Between the V and J ends, shortened by 5 bases and 7 bases respectively, the junction contains 9 bases.